Below, 9 T cell receptor beta chains from the same sample are listed, as sequenced in a study of T cells after yellow fever vaccination. MiXCR, run by TCRdb on the 5' RACE reads, gives a single entry per CDR3 protein. Of about 85,000 distinct CDR3 sequences in the sample, 10% to 15% were seen once. The sample consisted of CD8+ T cells not binding an NS4B(214-222) dextramer, sorted from PBMCs, taken roughly 20 days after the first yellow fever vaccination. The receptor source for this set is a man aged 18-30 years who received the YFV17D yellow fever vaccine.

CDR3 sequence (DNA): TGTGCCAGCAGTCGGGACGGACGTTCGCAGTATTTT. Its protein is CASSRDGRSQYF. The chain links TRBV12-3 or TRBV12-4 to TRBJ2-3; tentatively, D is TRBD1 or TRBD2 (5 bases each). The V and J ends lost 5 bases and 10 bases respectively, with 13 bases between them. This CDR3 is built from 12 residues.

A few counts support this clonotype. The chain has TRBV7-2 and TRBJ2-1, with TRBD1 matching over 8 bases. This CDR3 spans 16 amino acids. Trimming took 5 bases from V and 10 from J; bases not matched to a gene: 16. The V gene's germline CDR1 is SGHTA and CDR2 FQGNSA. CDR3: CASSGPGQGPGREQFF. CDR3 in DNA: TGTGCCAGCAGCGGCCCCGGACAGGGCCCCGGTCGCGAGCAGTTCTTC.

This chain links TRBV29-1 with TRBJ1-1; D unclear. The CDR3 consists of 11 residues. Trimming took 6 bases from V and 0 from J, leaving 5 bases between them. The germline CDR1 and CDR2 sequences are SQVTM and ANQGSEA. CDR3 DNA sequence: TGCAGCGTACTCCTGAACACTGAAGCTTTCTTT. It codes for CSVLLNTEAFF.

In this sample, this clonotype turned up a few times. V gene TRBV9 combines with J gene TRBJ2-5; tentatively, D is TRBD1 (7 bases). Germline lookup yields CDR1 SGDLS and CDR2 YYNGEE. CDR3 length equals 14 residues. V was clipped by 4 bases and J by 1 base, with 11 bases between them. CDR3 protein: CASSPQGGQETQYF. The CDR3 region has the DNA TGTGCCAGCAGCCCCCAGGGGGGCCAAGAGACCCAGTACTTC.

The chain is built from TRBV5-1 and TRBJ2-1, with D perhaps TRBD2 (5 bases). Germline CDR1 reads SGHRS; CDR2 reads YFSETQ. Trimming removed 0 bases from V and 6 bases from J, with 13 bases in between. The CDR3 has 15 amino acids. The CDR3 loop reads CASSLAVLASNEQFF. CDR3 sequence (DNA): TGCGCCAGCAGCTTGGCCGTTCTAGCAAGCAATGAGCAGTTCTTC.

The rearrangement uses TRBV19 and TRBJ1-2, with D hard to call. Trimming removed 10 bases from V and 6 bases from J, with 9 bases in between. This CDR3 is built from 10 residues. The V gene's germline CDR1 is LNHDA and CDR2 SQIVND (reference sequence). Here the CDR3 DNA reads TGTGCCACGAAAGGTCATGGCTACACCTTC. As protein: CATKGHGYTF.

V and J are TRBV2 and TRBJ2-3, with 9 nucleotides matching TRBD2. The ends lost 1 base at V and 2 bases at J; junction bases unmatched: 7. There are 17 residues in the CDR3. Germline-derived CDR1 and CDR2 are SNHLY and FYNNEI. CDR3 nucleotides: TGTGCCAGCAGTGAAGATCCTAGCGGGGTCTTCACAGATACGCAGTATTTT. It codes for CASSEDPSGVFTDTQYF.

This clonotype was counted between two and nine times. The rearrangement links TRBV2 to TRBJ2-2; 10 nucleotides match TRBD1. The trim removed 7 bases at V and 3 bases at J, leaving 8 bases unmatched. Germline V gene data show CDR1 as SNHLY and CDR2 as FYNNEI. The CDR3 spans 16 residues. The CDR3 here is CASIGIGTGDTGELFF. For the CDR3, the DNA is TGTGCCAGCATTGGTATCGGGACAGGGGACACCGGGGAGCTGTTTTTT.

This clonotype has a handful of counts. CDR3 bases: TGCAGTGCTCCTCCGGAGACCCTGAGTATATACTATGGCTACACCTTC. Protein sequence: CSAPPETLSIYYGYTF. The chain uses TRBV20-1 and TRBJ1-2; no clear D. Germline V lookup: CDR1 DFQATT, CDR2 SNEGSKA (reference sequence). The CDR3 contains 16 residues. The V end lost 5 bases, the J end lost 3 bases, and 22 bases lay between the germline ends.